These T cell receptor beta chains were read from a single sample in a study of beta chain features in type 1 diabetes. Sequencing used immunoSEQ multiplex PCR; TCRdb keeps in-frame clones, though not all of them. Here the sample spans about 170,000 clones, under 9.5% being singletons. What was sequenced was central memory CD4+ T cells from blood. The receptors originated from a man in his late teens or twenties with type 1 diabetes. Both conserved end residues are part of each CDR3. The order of the fields is clone size, J gene, D gene, V gene, CDR3 DNA, CDR3 protein. A D gene is named only where the DNA matches it firmly. Expanded clones get a size class; other rows say once, few or many, or leave the size out.

clone size: once
J gene: TRBJ2-7
D gene: NA
V gene: TRBV18
CDR3 DNA: TGTGCCAGCTCACCACCGAGCGACTTCTCTTACGAGCAGTACTTC
CDR3 protein: CASSPPSDFSYEQYF

clone size: few
J gene: TRBJ1-5
D gene: TRBD1
V gene: TRBV28
CDR3 DNA: TGTGCCAGCAGTTCGGAGGGGACAGGGTTTCAGCCCCAGCATTTT
CDR3 protein: CASSSEGTGFQPQHF

clone size: few
J gene: TRBJ2-2
D gene: TRBD2
V gene: TRBV4-3
CDR3 DNA: TGCGCCAGCAGCCAAGAAGCCGGGGGGTCCGGGGAGCTGTTTTTT
CDR3 protein: CASSQEAGGSGELFF

clone size: NA
J gene: TRBJ2-6
D gene: NA
V gene: TRBV23-1
CDR3 DNA: TGCGCCAGCAGTCAGCCCGACAGAGGACCCTCTGGGGCCAACGTCCTGACTTTC
CDR3 protein: CASSQPDRGPSGANVLTF

clone size: NA
J gene: TRBJ1-4
D gene: NA
V gene: TRBV9
CDR3 DNA: TGTGCCAGCAGCGTAGAGGCGGGGATTAATGAAAAACTGTTTTTT
CDR3 protein: CASSVEAGINEKLFF

clone size: NA
J gene: TRBJ1-1
D gene: TRBD1
V gene: TRBV18
CDR3 DNA: TGTGCCAGCTCCGGACAGGGAGGTATGGGCACTGAAGCTTTCTTT
CDR3 protein: CASSGQGGMGTEAFF

clone size: NA
J gene: TRBJ2-7
D gene: NA
V gene: TRBV18
CDR3 DNA: TGTGCCAGCTCACCACCGGGCAGGGCCTACGAGCAGTACTTC
CDR3 protein: CASSPPGRAYEQYF

clone size: few
J gene: TRBJ2-7
D gene: NA
V gene: TRBV30
CDR3 DNA: TGTGCCTGGAGTCCACATTCCAGCTACGAGCAGTACTTC
CDR3 protein: CAWSPHSSYEQYF

clone size: many
J gene: TRBJ2-5
D gene: NA
V gene: TRBV29-1
CDR3 DNA: TGCAGCGTTGATGCCAGGGCCCAAGAGACCCAGTACTTC
CDR3 protein: CSVDARAQETQYF

clone size: NA
J gene: TRBJ1-5
D gene: NA
V gene: TRBV30
CDR3 DNA: TGTGCCTGGGCCACAGGGCCCCAGAGGCCCCAGCATTTT
CDR3 protein: CAWATGPQRPQHF

clone size: NA
J gene: TRBJ1-5
D gene: NA
V gene: TRBV6-4
CDR3 DNA: TGTGCCAGCAGTGAACAGGAGAATCAGCCCCAGCATTTT
CDR3 protein: CASSEQENQPQHF

clone size: NA
J gene: TRBJ2-7
D gene: TRBD1
V gene: TRBV5-1
CDR3 DNA: TGCGCCAGCAGCTTAAGATTCCGGGACAGTGCCTACGAGCAGTACTTC
CDR3 protein: CASSLRFRDSAYEQYF

clone size: NA
J gene: TRBJ2-3
D gene: NA
V gene: TRBV30
CDR3 DNA: TGTGCCTGGAGTGTATCCGGGGTCCACGATACGCAGTATTTT
CDR3 protein: CAWSVSGVHDTQYF

clone size: NA
J gene: TRBJ2-3
D gene: NA
V gene: TRBV6-5
CDR3 DNA: TGTGCCAGCAGTTCTCGCGGGGCAGATACGCAGTATTTT
CDR3 protein: CASSSRGADTQYF

clone size: NA
J gene: TRBJ2-1
D gene: NA
V gene: TRBV7-9
CDR3 DNA: TGTGCCAGCAGCGACGGGATGCTACAGTTCTTC
CDR3 protein: CASSDGMLQFF

clone size: few
J gene: TRBJ2-1
D gene: TRBD2
V gene: TRBV7-8
CDR3 DNA: TGTGCCAGCAGCCAGACTAGCGGGCTATACAATGAGCAGTTCTTC
CDR3 protein: CASSQTSGLYNEQFF

clone size: few
J gene: TRBJ2-5
D gene: NA
V gene: TRBV5-6
CDR3 DNA: TGTGCCAGCAGCTTGGAAATGGGGCGAGAGACCCAGTACTTC
CDR3 protein: CASSLEMGRETQYF

clone size: NA
J gene: TRBJ2-2
D gene: TRBD2
V gene: TRBV15
CDR3 DNA: TGTGCCACCAGCGGTCGCGGGGGATCGAACACCGGGGAGCTGTTTTTT
CDR3 protein: CATSGRGGSNTGELFF

clone size: few
J gene: TRBJ1-3
D gene: TRBD1
V gene: TRBV9
CDR3 DNA: TGTGCCAGCAGCGTAATAGGGACAGGGGGAAACACCATATATTTT
CDR3 protein: CASSVIGTGGNTIYF

clone size: few
J gene: TRBJ2-1
D gene: NA
V gene: TRBV11-2
CDR3 DNA: TGTGCCAGCAGCCTCAATTTGGATGCTCACGGAGATGAGCAGTTCTTC
CDR3 protein: CASSLNLDAHGDEQFF

clone size: few
J gene: TRBJ2-7
D gene: NA
V gene: TRBV20-1
CDR3 DNA: TGCAGTGTTCCAGCCTACGAGCAGTACTTC
CDR3 protein: CSVPAYEQYF

clone size: few
J gene: TRBJ1-1
D gene: TRBD1
V gene: TRBV29-1
CDR3 DNA: TGCAGCGTTGAAGGACTACAGGGGGCCGTCACTGAAGCTTTCTTT
CDR3 protein: CSVEGLQGAVTEAFF

clone size: NA
J gene: TRBJ2-5
D gene: NA
V gene: TRBV6-6
CDR3 DNA: TGTGCCAGCAGTGAGAGGGAGACCCAGTACTTC
CDR3 protein: CASSERETQYF

clone size: NA
J gene: TRBJ2-2
D gene: NA
V gene: TRBV28
CDR3 DNA: TGTGCCAGCAGTTTATTCCCCCGAGCCGGGGAGCTGTTTTTT
CDR3 protein: CASSLFPRAGELFF

clone size: NA
J gene: TRBJ2-7
D gene: TRBD2
V gene: TRBV19
CDR3 DNA: TGTGCCAGTAGTAATTCAGCGGGGCCCTACGAGCAGTACTTC
CDR3 protein: CASSNSAGPYEQYF

clone size: few
J gene: TRBJ1-5
D gene: NA
V gene: TRBV5-6
CDR3 DNA: TGTGCCAGCAGCTTTTCCCTTCAGGGGCCCCAGCATTTT
CDR3 protein: CASSFSLQGPQHF

clone size: few
J gene: TRBJ2-1
D gene: NA
V gene: TRBV6-5
CDR3 DNA: TGTGCCAGCTCAGGCGGGGGCTATGGATTTAGGGAGCAGTTCTTC
CDR3 protein: CASSGGGYGFREQFF

clone size: few
J gene: TRBJ2-1
D gene: TRBD2
V gene: TRBV11-3
CDR3 DNA: TGTGCCAGCAGCACTAGCGGGGGGGTTGAGCAGTTCTTC
CDR3 protein: CASSTSGGVEQFF

clone size: few
J gene: TRBJ2-3
D gene: NA
V gene: TRBV4-3
CDR3 DNA: TGCGCCAGCAGCCAAGTATTTGTGAGCACAGATACGCAGTATTTT
CDR3 protein: CASSQVFVSTDTQYF

clone size: NA
J gene: TRBJ2-4
D gene: TRBD1
V gene: TRBV27
CDR3 DNA: TGTGCCACCTTACCCAGGGGGCCTGGCTTCGCGAACATTCAGTACTTC
CDR3 protein: CATLPRGPGFANIQYF

clone size: few
J gene: TRBJ1-2
D gene: NA
V gene: TRBV7-2
CDR3 DNA: TGTGCCAGCAGCTCCCAGGGGTTCTATGGCTACACCTTC
CDR3 protein: CASSSQGFYGYTF

clone size: NA
J gene: TRBJ2-5
D gene: TRBD1
V gene: TRBV4-1
CDR3 DNA: TGCGCCAGCAGCCAGACGGGACAGGTCAGAGAGACCCAGTACTTC
CDR3 protein: CASSQTGQVRETQYF

clone size: NA
J gene: TRBJ2-1
D gene: TRBD1
V gene: TRBV7-2
CDR3 DNA: TGTGCCAGCAGTTCCGGGACAGGGTCGAATGAGCAGTTCTTC
CDR3 protein: CASSSGTGSNEQFF

clone size: NA
J gene: TRBJ2-3
D gene: NA
V gene: TRBV30
CDR3 DNA: TGTGCCTGGATCAGGGGGGGCACAGATACGCAGTATTTT
CDR3 protein: CAWIRGGTDTQYF

clone size: few
J gene: TRBJ2-1
D gene: TRBD1
V gene: TRBV30
CDR3 DNA: TGTGCCTGGAAAGTACAGGGGCCCCGATACAATGAGCAGTTCTTC
CDR3 protein: CAWKVQGPRYNEQFF

clone size: NA
J gene: TRBJ2-2
D gene: NA
V gene: TRBV4-2
CDR3 DNA: TGTGCCAGCAGCCAATATAAGAGGGCGGCGGGAGGGGAGCTGTTTTTT
CDR3 protein: CASSQYKRAAGGELFF

clone size: few
J gene: TRBJ1-1
D gene: NA
V gene: TRBV12-5
CDR3 DNA: TGTGCTAGTGGTTTGGACCGCGGGACTGACACTGAAGCTTTCTTT
CDR3 protein: CASGLDRGTDTEAFF

clone size: few
J gene: TRBJ1-1
D gene: TRBD1
V gene: TRBV5-6
CDR3 DNA: TGTGCCAGCAGTAAGACAGGGGGAGGCACTGAAGCTTTCTTT
CDR3 protein: CASSKTGGGTEAFF

clone size: NA
J gene: TRBJ2-3
D gene: NA
V gene: TRBV4-1
CDR3 DNA: TGCGCCAGCAGCCCCCAGTGGGGGCTTCGCACAGATACGCAGTATTTT
CDR3 protein: CASSPQWGLRTDTQYF

clone size: many
J gene: TRBJ2-7
D gene: NA
V gene: TRBV30
CDR3 DNA: TGTGCCTGGAGTGTAGGGGACGAGCAGTACTTC
CDR3 protein: CAWSVGDEQYF

clone size: NA
J gene: TRBJ2-5
D gene: TRBD2
V gene: TRBV18
CDR3 DNA: TGTGCCAGCTCACCCAACGAGGTAGCGGGGCAAGAGACCCAGTACTTC
CDR3 protein: CASSPNEVAGQETQYF